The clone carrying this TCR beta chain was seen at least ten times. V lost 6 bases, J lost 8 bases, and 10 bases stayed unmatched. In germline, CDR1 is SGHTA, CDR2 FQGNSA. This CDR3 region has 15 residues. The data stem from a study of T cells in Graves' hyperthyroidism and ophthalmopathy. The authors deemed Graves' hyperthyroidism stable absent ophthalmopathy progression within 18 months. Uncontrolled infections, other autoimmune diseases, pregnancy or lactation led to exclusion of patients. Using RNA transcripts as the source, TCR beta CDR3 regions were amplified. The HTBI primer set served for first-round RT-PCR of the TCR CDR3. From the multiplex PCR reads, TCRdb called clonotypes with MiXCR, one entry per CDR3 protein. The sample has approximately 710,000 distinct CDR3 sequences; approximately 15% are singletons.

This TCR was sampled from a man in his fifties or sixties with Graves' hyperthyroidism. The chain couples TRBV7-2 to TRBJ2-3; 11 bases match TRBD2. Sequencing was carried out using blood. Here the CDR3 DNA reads TGTGCCAGCAGTTCACTAGCGGGAGAGTTCGGTACGCAGTATTTT. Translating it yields CASSSLAGEFGTQYF.